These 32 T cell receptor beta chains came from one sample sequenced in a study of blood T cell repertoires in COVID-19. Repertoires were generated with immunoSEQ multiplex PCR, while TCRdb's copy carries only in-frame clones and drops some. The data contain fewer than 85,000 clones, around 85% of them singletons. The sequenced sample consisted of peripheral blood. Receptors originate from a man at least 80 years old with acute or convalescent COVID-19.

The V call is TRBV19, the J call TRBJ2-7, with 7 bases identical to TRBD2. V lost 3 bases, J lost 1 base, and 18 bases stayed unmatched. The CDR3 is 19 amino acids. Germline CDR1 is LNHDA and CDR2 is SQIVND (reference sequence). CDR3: CASSMGSPGVAGLSYEQYF. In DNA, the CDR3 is TGTGCCAGTAGTATGGGCAGCCCGGGGGTAGCGGGTTTGTCCTACGAGCAGTACTTC.

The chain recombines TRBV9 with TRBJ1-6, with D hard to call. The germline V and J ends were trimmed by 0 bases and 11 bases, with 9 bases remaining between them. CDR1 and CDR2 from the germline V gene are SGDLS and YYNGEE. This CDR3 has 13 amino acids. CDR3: CASSVAAGPPLHF. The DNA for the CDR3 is TGTGCCAGCAGCGTAGCAGCAGGCCCACCCCTCCACTTT.

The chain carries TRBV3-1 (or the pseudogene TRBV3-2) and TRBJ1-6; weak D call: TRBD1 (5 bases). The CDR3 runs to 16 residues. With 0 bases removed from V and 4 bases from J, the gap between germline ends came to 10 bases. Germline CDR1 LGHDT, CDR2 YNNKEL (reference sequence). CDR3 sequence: CASSQDGAEYNSPLHF. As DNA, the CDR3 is TGTGCCAGCAGCCAAGATGGGGCGGAATATAATTCACCCCTCCACTTT.

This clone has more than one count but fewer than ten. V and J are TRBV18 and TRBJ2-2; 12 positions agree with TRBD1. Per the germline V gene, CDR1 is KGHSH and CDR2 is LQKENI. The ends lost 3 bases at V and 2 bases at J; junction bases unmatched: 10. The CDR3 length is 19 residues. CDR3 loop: CASSPSPGTGGKNTGELFF. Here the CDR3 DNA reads TGTGCCAGCTCACCTTCCCCCGGGACAGGGGGCAAAAACACCGGGGAGCTGTTTTTT.

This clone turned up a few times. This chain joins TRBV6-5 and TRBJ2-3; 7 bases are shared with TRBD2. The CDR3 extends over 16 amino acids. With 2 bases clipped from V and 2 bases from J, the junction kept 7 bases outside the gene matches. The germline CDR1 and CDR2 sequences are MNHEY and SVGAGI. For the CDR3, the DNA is TGTGCCAGCAGTTACGGGGGTAGCGGGTACACAGATACGCAGTATTTT. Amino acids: CASSYGGSGYTDTQYF.

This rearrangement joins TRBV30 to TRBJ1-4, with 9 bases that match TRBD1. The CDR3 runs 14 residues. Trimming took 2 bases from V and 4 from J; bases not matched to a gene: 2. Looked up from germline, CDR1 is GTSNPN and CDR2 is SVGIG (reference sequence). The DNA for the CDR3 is TGTGCCTGGAGTATGGGACAGGGTAATGAAAAACTGTTTTTT. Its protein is CAWSMGQGNEKLFF.

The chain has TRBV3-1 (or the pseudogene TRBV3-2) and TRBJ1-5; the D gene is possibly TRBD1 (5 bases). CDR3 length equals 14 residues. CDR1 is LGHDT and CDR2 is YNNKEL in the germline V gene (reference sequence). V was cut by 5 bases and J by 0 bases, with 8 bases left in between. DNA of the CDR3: TGTGCCAGCAGCACAACAGGTAGCAATCAGCCCCAGCATTTT. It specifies CASSTTGSNQPQHF.

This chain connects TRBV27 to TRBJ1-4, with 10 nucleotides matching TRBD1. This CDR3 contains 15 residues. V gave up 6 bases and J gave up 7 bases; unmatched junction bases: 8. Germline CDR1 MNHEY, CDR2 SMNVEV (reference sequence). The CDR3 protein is CASSQPGQGIEKLFF. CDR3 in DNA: TGTGCCAGCAGCCAACCGGGACAGGGGATTGAAAAACTGTTTTTT.

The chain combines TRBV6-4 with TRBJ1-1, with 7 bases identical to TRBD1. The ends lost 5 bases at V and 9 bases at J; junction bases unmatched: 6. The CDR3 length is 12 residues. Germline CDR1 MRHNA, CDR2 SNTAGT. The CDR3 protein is CASSPDRVQAFF. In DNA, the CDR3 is TGTGCCAGCAGTCCCGACAGGGTCCAAGCTTTCTTT.

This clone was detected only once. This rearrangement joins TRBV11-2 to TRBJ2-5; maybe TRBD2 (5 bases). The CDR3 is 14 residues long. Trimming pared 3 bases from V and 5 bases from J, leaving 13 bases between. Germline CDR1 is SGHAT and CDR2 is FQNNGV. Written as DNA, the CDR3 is TGTGCCAGCAGCTTGCAGCGGAACGAGGAGACCCAGTACTTC. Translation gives CASSLQRNEETQYF.

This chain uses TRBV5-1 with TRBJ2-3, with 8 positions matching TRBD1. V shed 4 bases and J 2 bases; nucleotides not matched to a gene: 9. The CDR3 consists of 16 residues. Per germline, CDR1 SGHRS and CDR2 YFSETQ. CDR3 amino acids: CASSQLGQGSTDTQYF. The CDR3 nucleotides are TGCGCCAGCAGCCAACTCGGACAGGGATCCACAGATACGCAGTATTTT.

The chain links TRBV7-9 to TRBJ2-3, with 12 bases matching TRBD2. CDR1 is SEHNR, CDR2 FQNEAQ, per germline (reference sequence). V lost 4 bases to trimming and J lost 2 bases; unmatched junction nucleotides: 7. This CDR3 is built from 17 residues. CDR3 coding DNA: TGTGCCAGCAGCTCGAGGACTAGCGGGGCCGTCACAGATACGCAGTATTTT. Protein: CASSSRTSGAVTDTQYF.

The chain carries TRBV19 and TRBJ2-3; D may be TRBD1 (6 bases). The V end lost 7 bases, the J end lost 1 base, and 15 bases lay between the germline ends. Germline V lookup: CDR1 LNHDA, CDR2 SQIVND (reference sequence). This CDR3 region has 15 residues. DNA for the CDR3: TGTGCCAGTACCACCAGGGGCCGGGGCACAGATACGCAGTATTTT. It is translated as CASTTRGRGTDTQYF. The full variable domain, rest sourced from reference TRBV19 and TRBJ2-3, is DGGITQSPKYLFRKEGQNVTLSCEQNLNHDAMYWYRQDPGQGLRLIYYSQIVNDFQKGDIAEGYSVSREKKESFPLTVTSAQKNPTAFYLCASTTRGRGTDTQYFGPGTRLTVL.

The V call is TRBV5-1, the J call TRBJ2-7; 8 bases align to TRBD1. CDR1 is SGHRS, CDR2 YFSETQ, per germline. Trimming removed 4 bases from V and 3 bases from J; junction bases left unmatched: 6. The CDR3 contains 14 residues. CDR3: CASSADRDVYEQYF. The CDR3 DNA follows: TGCGCCAGCAGCGCGGACAGGGATGTCTACGAGCAGTACTTC.

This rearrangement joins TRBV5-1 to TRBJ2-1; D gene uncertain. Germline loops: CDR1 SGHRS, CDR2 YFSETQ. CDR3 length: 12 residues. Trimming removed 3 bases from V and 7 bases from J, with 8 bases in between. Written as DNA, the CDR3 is TGCGCCAGCAGCTCTAGAGAGAATGAGCAGTTCTTC. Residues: CASSSRENEQFF.

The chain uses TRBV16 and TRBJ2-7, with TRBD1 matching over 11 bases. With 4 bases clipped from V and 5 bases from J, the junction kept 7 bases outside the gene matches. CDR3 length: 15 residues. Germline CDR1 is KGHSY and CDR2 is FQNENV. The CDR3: CASSLRWGQGDEQYF. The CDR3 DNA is TGTGCCAGCAGCCTTCGCTGGGGACAGGGGGACGAGCAGTACTTC.

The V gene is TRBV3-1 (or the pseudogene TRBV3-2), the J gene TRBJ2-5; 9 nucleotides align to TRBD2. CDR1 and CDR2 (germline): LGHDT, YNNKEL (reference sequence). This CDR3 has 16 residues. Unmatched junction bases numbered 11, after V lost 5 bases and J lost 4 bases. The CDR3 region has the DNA TGTGCCAGCAGCTTTCATCTAGCGGGGATGGGAGAGACCCAGTACTTC. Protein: CASSFHLAGMGETQYF.

CDR3 loop: CASSLPGTGHEQYF. Here the CDR3 DNA reads TGTGCCAGCAGCCTTCCCGGGACAGGGCACGAGCAGTACTTC. The genes are TRBV28 and TRBJ2-7; TRBD1 matches at 9 bases. The CDR3 sequence is 14 residues long. Trimming took 6 bases from V and 5 from J; bases not matched to a gene: 8. Germline assignment: CDR1 MDHEN and CDR2 SYDVKM. The full variable domain, completed using reference TRBV28 and TRBJ2-7, is DVKVTQSSRYLVKRTGEKVFLECVQDMDHENMFWYRQDPGLGLRLIYFSYDVKMKEKGDIPEGYSVSREKKERFSLILESASTNQTSMYLCASSLPGTGHEQYFGPGTRLTVT.

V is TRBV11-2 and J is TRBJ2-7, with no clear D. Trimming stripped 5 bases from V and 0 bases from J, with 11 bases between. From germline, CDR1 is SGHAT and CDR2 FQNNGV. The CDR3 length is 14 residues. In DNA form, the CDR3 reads TGTGCCAGCAGCCCCGCGGCTAGCTCCTACGAGCAGTACTTC. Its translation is CASSPAASSYEQYF.

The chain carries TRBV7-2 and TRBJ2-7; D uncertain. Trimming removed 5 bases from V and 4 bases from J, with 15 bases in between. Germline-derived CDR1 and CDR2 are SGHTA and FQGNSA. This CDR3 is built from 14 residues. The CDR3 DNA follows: TGTGCCAGCAGCCCCTCCCTGAAACAATACGAGCAGTACTTC. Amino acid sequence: CASSPSLKQYEQYF.

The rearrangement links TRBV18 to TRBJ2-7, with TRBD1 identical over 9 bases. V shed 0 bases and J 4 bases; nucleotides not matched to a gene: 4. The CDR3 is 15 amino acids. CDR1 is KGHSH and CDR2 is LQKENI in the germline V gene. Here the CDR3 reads CASSPPGQGVYEQYF. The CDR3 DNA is TGTGCCAGCTCACCACCGGGACAGGGAGTTTACGAGCAGTACTTC.

CDR3 protein: CASSPAGLLNSPLHF. The CDR3 region has the DNA TGTGCCAGCTCACCGGCGGGGTTGCTTAATTCACCCCTCCACTTT. This rearrangement joins TRBV18 to TRBJ1-6; D remains unclear. Between the trimmed V and J ends, which lost 3 bases and 6 bases, there was a span of 12 bases. Germline V lookup: CDR1 KGHSH, CDR2 LQKENI. The CDR3 is 15 amino acids.

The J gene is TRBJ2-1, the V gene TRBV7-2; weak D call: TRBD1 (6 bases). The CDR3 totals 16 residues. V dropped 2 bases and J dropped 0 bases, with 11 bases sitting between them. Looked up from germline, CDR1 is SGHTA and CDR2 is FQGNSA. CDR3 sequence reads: CASSLIGRGSYNEQFF. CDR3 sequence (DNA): TGTGCCAGCAGCTTAATAGGCAGGGGCTCCTACAATGAGCAGTTCTTC.

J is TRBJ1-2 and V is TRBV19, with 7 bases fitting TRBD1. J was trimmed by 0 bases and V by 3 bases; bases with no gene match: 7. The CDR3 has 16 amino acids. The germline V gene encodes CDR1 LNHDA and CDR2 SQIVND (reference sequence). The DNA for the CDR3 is TGTGCCAGTAGTATCCCCGGGACAGCTGCTAACTATGGCTACACCTTC. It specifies CASSIPGTAANYGYTF.

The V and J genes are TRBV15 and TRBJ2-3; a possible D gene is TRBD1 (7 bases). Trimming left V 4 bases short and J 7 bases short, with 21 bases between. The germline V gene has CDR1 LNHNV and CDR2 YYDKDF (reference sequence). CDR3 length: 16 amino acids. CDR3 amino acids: CATSIRGVTEGYTQYF. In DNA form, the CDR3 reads TGTGCCACCAGCATCAGGGGGGTGACAGAGGGATATACGCAGTATTTT. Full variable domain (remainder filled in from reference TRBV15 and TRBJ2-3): DAMVIQNPRYQVTQFGKPVTLSCSQTLNHNVMYWYQQKSSQAPKLLFHYYDKDFNNEADTPDNFQSRRPNTSFCFLDIRSPGLGDTAMYLCATSIRGVTEGYTQYFGPGTRLTVL.

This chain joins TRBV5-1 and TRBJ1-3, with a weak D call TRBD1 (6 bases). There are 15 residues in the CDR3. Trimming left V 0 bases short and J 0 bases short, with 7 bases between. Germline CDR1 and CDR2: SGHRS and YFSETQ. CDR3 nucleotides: TGCGCCAGCAGCTTGGAGGGGGACTCTGGAAACACCATATATTTT. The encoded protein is CASSLEGDSGNTIYF.

The CDR3 sequence is CSVEDDRMHARTGDADTQYF. The CDR3 coding sequence is TGCAGCGTTGAAGATGATAGAATGCATGCAAGGACAGGGGACGCAGATACGCAGTATTTT. The V and J genes are TRBV29-1 and TRBJ2-3; 9 positions match TRBD1. CDR3 length: 20 residues. Germline V gives CDR1 SQVTM, CDR2 ANQGSEA. The trim removed 0 bases at V and 4 bases at J, leaving 20 bases unmatched.

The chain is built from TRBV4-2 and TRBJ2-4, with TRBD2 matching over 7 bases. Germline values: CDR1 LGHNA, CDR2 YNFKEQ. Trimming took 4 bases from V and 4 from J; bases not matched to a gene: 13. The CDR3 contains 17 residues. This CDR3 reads CASSLRRGEGSKNIQYF. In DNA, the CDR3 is TGTGCCAGCAGCCTAAGACGGGGGGAAGGGTCAAAAAACATTCAGTACTTC.

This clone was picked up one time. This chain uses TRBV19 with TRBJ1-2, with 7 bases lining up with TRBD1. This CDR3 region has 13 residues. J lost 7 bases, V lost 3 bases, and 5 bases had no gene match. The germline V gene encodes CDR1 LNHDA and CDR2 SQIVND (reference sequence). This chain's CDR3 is CASSIDRDFGYTF. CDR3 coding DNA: TGTGCCAGTAGTATCGACAGGGACTTTGGCTACACCTTC.

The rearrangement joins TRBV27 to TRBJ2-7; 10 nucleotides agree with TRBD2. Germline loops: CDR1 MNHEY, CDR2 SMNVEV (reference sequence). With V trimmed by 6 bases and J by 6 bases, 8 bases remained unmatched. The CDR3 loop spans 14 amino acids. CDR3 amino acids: CASSLAGVFSEQYF. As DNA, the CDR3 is TGTGCCAGCAGCCTAGCGGGAGTATTTAGCGAGCAGTACTTC.

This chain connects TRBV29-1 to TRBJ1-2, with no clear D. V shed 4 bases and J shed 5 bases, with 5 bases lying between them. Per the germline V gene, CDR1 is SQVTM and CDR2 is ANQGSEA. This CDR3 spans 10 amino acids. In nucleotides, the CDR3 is TGCAGCGTTGCGCAGTATGGCTACACCTTC. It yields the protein CSVAQYGYTF.

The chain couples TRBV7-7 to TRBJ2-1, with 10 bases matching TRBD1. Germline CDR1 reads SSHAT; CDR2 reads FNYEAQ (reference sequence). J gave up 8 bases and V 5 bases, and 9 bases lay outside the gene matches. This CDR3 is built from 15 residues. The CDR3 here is CASSRGQGPEYEQFF. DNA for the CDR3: TGTGCCAGCAGCAGGGGACAGGGGCCTGAGTATGAGCAGTTCTTC. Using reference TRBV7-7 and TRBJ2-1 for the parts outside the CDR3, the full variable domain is GAGVSQSPRYKVTKRGQDVTLRCDPISSHATLYWYQQALGQGPEFLTYFNYEAQPDKSGLPSDRFSAERPEGSISTLTIQRTEQRDSAMYRCASSRGQGPEYEQFFGPGTRLTVL.